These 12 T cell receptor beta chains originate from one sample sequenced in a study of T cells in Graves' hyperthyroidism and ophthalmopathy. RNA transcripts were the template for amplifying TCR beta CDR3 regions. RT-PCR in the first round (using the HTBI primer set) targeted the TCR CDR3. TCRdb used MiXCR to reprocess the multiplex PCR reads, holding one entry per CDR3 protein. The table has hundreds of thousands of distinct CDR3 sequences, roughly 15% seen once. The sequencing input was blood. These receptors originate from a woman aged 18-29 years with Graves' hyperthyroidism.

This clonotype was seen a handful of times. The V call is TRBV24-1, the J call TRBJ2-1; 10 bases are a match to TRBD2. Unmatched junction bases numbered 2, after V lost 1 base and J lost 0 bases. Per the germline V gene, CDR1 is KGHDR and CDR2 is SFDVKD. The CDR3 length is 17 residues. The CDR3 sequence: CATSDFTSGNSYNEQFF. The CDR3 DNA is TGTGCCACCAGTGATTTCACTAGCGGGAACTCCTACAATGAGCAGTTCTTC.

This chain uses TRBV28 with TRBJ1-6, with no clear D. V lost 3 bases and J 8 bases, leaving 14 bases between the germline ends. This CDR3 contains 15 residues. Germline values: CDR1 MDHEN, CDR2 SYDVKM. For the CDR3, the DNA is TGTGCCAGCAGTTTCCCAAGCGAAGCGGATTCACCCCTCCACTTT. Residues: CASSFPSEADSPLHF.

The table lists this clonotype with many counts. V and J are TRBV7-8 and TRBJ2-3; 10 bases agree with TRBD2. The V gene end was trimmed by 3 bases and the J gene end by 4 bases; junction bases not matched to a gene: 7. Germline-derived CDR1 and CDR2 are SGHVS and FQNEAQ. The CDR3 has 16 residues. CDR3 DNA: TGTGCCAGCAGCTTTCTAGCGGGAGAGAGGCCAGATACGCAGTATTTT. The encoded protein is CASSFLAGERPDTQYF.

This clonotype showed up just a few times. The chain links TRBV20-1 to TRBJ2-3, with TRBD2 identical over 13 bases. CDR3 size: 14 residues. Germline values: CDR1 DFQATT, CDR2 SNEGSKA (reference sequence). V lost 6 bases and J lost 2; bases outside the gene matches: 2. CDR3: CSALAGGYTDTQYF. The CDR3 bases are TGCAGTGCACTAGCGGGAGGGTACACAGATACGCAGTATTTT.

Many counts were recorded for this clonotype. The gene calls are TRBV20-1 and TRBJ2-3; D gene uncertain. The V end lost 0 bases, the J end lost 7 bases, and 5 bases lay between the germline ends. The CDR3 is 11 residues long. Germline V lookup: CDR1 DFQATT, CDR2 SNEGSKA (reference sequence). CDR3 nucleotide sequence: TGCAGTGCTAGAGATGGCCATACGCAGTATTTT. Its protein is CSARDGHTQYF.

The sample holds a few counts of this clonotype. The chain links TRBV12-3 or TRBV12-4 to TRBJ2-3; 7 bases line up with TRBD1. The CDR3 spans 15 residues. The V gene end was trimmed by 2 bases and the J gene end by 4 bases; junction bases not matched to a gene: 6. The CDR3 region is CASSLWTGGPDTQYF. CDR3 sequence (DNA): TGTGCCAGCAGTTTATGGACAGGTGGGCCAGATACGCAGTATTTT.

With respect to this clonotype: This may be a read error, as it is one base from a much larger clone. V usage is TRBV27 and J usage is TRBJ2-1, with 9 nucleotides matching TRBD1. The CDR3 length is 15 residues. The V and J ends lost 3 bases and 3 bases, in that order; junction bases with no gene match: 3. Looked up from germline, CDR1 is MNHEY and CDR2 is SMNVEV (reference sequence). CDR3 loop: CASSFGGQGYNEQFF. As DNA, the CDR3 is TGTGCCAGCAGTTTTGGGGGACAGGGCTACAATGAGCAGTTCTTC.

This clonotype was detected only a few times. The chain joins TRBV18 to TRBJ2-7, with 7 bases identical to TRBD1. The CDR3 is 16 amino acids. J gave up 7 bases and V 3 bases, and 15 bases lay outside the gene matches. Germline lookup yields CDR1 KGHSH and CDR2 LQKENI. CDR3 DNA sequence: TGTGCCAGCTCACCTCGACGCGGACAGGTGGAACGGGAGCAGTACTTC. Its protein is CASSPRRGQVEREQYF.

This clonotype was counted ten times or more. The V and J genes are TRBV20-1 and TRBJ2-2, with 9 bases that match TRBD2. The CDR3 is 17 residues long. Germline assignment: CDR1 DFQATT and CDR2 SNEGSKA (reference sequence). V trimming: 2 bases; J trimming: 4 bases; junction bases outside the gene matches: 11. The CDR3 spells CSARKGSGRGGTGELFF. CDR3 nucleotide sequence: TGCAGTGCTAGAAAGGGTAGCGGGAGAGGTGGCACCGGGGAGCTGTTTTTT.

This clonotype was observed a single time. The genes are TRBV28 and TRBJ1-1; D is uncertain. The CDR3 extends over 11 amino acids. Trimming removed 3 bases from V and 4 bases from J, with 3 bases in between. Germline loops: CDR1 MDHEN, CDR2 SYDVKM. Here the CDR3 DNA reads TGTGCCAGCAGTTTCGCCACTGAAGCTTTCTTT. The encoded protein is CASSFATEAFF. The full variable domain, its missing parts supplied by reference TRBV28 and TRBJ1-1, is DVKVTQSSRYLVKRTGEKVFLECVQDMDHENMFWYRQDPGLGLRLIYFSYDVKMKEKGDIPEGYSVSREKKERFSLILESASTNQTSMYLCASSFATEAFFGQGTRLTVV.

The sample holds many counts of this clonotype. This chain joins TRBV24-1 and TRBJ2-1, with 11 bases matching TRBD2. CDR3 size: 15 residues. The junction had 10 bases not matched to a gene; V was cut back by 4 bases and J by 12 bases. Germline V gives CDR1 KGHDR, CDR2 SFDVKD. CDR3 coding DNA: TGTGCCACCAGTGACGTGCAAACTAGCGGGAGACGGCAGTTCTTC. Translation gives CATSDVQTSGRRQFF.

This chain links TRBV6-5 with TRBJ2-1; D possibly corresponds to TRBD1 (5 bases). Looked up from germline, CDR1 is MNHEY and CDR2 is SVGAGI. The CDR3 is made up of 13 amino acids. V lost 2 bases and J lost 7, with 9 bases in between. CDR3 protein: CASSYARANEQFF. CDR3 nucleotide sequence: TGTGCCAGCAGTTACGCCAGGGCGAATGAGCAGTTCTTC.